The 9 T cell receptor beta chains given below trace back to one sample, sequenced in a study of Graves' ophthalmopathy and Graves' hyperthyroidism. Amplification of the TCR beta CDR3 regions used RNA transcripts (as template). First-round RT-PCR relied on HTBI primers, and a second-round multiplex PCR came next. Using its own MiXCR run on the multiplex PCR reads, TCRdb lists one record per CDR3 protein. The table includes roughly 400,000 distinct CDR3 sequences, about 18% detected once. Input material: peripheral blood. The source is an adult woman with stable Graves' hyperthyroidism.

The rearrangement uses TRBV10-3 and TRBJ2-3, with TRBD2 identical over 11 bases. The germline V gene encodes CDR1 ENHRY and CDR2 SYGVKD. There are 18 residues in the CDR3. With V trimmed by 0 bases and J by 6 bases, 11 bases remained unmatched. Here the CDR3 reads CAISESLAGDVFSDTQYF. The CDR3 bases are TGTGCCATCAGTGAGTCACTAGCGGGAGATGTGTTCTCGGATACGCAGTATTTT.

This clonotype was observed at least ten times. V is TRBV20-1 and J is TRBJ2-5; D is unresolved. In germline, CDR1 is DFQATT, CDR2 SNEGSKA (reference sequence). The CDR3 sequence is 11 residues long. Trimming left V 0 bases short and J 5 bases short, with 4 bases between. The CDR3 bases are TGCAGTGCTAGAGATCACGAGACCCAGTACTTC. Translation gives CSARDHETQYF.

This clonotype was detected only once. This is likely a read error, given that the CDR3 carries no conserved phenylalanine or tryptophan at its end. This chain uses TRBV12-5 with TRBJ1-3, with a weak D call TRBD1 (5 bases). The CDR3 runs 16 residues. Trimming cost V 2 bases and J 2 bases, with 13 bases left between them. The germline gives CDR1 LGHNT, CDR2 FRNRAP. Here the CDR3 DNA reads TGTGCTAGTGGTTTGCCCCCTTTGGGGGCTGGAAACACCATATATTTG. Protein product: CASGLPPLGAGNTIYL.

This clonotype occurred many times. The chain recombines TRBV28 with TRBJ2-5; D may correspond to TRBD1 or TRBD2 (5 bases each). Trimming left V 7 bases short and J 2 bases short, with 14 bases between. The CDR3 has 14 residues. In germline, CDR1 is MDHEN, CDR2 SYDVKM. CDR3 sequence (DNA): TGTGCCAGCAATGGGGACCTCAAACAAGAGACCCAGTACTTC. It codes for CASNGDLKQETQYF.

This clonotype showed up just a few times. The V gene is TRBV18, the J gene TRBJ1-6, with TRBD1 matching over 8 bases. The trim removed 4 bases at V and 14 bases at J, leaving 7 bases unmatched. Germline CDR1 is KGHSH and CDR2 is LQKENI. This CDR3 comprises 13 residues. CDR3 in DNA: TGTGCCAGCTCACTCCACGGACAGGGCACCCTCCACTTT. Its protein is CASSLHGQGTLHF.

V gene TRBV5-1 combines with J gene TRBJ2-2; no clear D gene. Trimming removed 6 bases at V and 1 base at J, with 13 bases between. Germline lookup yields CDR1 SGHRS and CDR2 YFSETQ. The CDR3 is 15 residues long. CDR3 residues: CASKSFSQNTGELFF. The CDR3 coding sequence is TGCGCCAGCAAGTCCTTCAGCCAGAACACCGGGGAGCTGTTTTTT.

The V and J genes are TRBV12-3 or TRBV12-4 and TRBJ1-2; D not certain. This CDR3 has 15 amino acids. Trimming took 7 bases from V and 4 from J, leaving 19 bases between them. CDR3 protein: CASTSWGYGVYGYTF. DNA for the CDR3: TGTGCCAGCACCTCGTGGGGATATGGTGTCTATGGCTACACCTTC.

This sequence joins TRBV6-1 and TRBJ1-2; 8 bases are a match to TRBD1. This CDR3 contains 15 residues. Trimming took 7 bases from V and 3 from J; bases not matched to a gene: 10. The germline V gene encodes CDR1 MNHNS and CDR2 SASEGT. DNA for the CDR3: TGTGCCAGCACCCTTATTTCGACAGGGGACTATGGCTACACCTTC. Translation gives CASTLISTGDYGYTF.

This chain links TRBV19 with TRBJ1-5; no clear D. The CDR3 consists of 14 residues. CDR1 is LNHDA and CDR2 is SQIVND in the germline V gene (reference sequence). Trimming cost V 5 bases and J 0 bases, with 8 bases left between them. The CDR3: CASSPYSSNQPQHF. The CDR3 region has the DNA TGTGCCAGTAGTCCCTATAGTAGCAATCAGCCCCAGCATTTT.